This T cell receptor (beta chain) originates from a study of Ad26.COV2.S vaccination and SARS-CoV-2 variants. Study at large: Ad26.COV2.S given intramuscularly, once or twice 56 days apart.

Generated by immunoSEQ multiplex PCR, the TCRdb table keeps only in-frame clones and is missing some. The sample carries some 340,000 clones, approximately 86% recorded once. CDR1 and CDR2 (germline): LNHDA, SQIVND (reference sequence). The CDR3 length is 15 residues. The V end was cut by 6 bases, the J end by 5 bases, with 17 bases between. The treatment here: over 15 received Ad26.COV2.S at low or high dose, single or two shots; 5 received placebo; per-sample allocation not given. Sampling happened 63 days after the first vaccine or placebo injection. In Boston, the donor was an adult between 18-55 years of age.

This receptor was obtained from a person aged 18 to 65 who received the Ad26.COV2.S COVID-19 vaccine or a placebo. The source material was peripheral blood, sampled in a trial of Ad26.COV2.S vaccine versus placebo. The rearrangement uses TRBV19 and TRBJ2-1; no definite D call. CDR3 nucleotides: TGTGCCAGTAGCGATTGGAGAATCCCCAACAATGAGCAGTTCTTC. It yields the protein CASSDWRIPNNEQFF.